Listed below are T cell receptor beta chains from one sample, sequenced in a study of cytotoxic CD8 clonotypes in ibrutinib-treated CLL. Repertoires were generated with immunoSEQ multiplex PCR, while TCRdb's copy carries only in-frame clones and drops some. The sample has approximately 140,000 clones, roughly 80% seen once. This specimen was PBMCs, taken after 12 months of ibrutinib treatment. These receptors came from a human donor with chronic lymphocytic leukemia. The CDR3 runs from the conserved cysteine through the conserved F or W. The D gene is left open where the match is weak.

CASSPPTAQETQYF | TRBJ2-5 | TRBV18 | .
CASSLREEQYF | TRBJ2-7 | TRBV7-2 | .
CASRAAGGTGTEAFF | TRBJ1-1 | TRBV9 | .
CASSYGGGAYF | TRBJ2-7 | TRBV6-5 | .
CASSVTGLVAQYF | TRBJ2-5 | TRBV6-5 | TRBD1
CASSLGAGVANTDTQYF | TRBJ2-3 | TRBV7-8 | TRBD2
CATSRDQGRLAGGTETQYF | TRBJ2-5 | TRBV15 | TRBD2
CASSQTSGDNEQFF | TRBJ2-1 | TRBV4-3 | TRBD2
CASSRDSIDEQYF | TRBJ2-7 | TRBV4-1 | .
CASSGAGISTDTQYF | TRBJ2-3 | TRBV2 | .
CASQDRVAETQYF | TRBJ2-5 | TRBV18 | TRBD1